A selection of T cell receptor beta chains follows, all from one sample in a study of blood T cell repertoires in COVID-19. The assay was immunoSEQ multiplex PCR, and TCRdb's table has in-frame clones only and misses some. The repertoire consists of some 190,000 clones, with 84% occurring once and the leading ten covering approximately 5.1%. Sequencing was carried out using peripheral blood. Every receptor here comes from a woman in her 70s with active or convalescent COVID-19. Each CDR3 is given with its conserved first and last residue. D genes are given only for firm matches. Rows give clone size only sometimes, using once, few, many, or a class for an expanded clone.

v_gene	j_gene	d_gene	abundance	CDR3nt	CDR3aa
TRBV19	TRBJ1-1	TRBD1	-	TGTGCCAGTAGTATAGAAGGGGGCGCGACTGAAGCTTTCTTT	CASSIEGGATEAFF
TRBV2	TRBJ2-3	-	-	TGTGCCAGAGGGACTCCCAGCACAGATACGCAGTATTTT	CARGTPSTDTQYF
TRBV24-1	TRBJ2-5	-	-	TGTGCCACCAGTGGATCGGGGGTTCAAGAGACCCAGTACTTC	CATSGSGVQETQYF
TRBV5-1	TRBJ1-2	TRBD1	-	TGCGCCAGCAGCTTGGCTATCGACAGGGATAAGAATGGCTACACCTTC	CASSLAIDRDKNGYTF
TRBV5-1	TRBJ1-4	TRBD1	-	TGCGCCAGCAGGGCAGGGGGTTATAATGAAAAACTGTTTTTT	CASRAGGYNEKLFF
TRBV28	TRBJ2-7	-	-	TGTGCCAGCAGTTTATGGGACTCGAGCAGTAGCTACGAGCAGTACTTC	CASSLWDSSSSYEQYF
TRBV7-9	TRBJ2-1	TRBD2	-	TGTGCCAGCAGCCCAGGACTAGCGGGAGGATATGAGCAGTTCTTC	CASSPGLAGGYEQFF
TRBV18	TRBJ1-1	-	-	TGTGCCAGCTCACCAAGACAAGAAAACACTGAAGCTTTCTTT	CASSPRQENTEAFF
TRBV2	TRBJ1-2	-	once	TGTGCCAGCAGACCAGAACAGGGACGCTATGGCTACACCTTC	CASRPEQGRYGYTF
TRBV18	TRBJ1-5	TRBD1	-	TGTGCCAGCTCACGCGACAGGGGGCAGGCAAATCAGCCCCAGCATTTT	CASSRDRGQANQPQHF
TRBV6-5	TRBJ2-7	-	-	TGTGCCAGCAGTTACTCGAACAGCCCGAGCTCCTACGAGCAGTACTTC	CASSYSNSPSSYEQYF
TRBV30	TRBJ1-5	-	once	TGTGCCTGGAACCAACAGGGAAATCAGCCCCAGCATTTT	CAWNQQGNQPQHF
TRBV15	TRBJ2-1	-	-	TGTGCCACCAGCAGAGATCCAGCCAGGGGGCAGTTCTTC	CATSRDPARGQFF
TRBV5-1	TRBJ2-1	TRBD2	-	TGCGCCAGCAGCTTGGTAGGACTAGCGGGCCACAATGAGCAGTTCTTC	CASSLVGLAGHNEQFF
TRBV28	TRBJ1-2	TRBD1	-	TGTGCCAGCAGTTTCGACAGGGGATGGGAAGGCTACACCTTC	CASSFDRGWEGYTF
TRBV9	TRBJ1-6	TRBD1	few	TGTGCCAGCAGCGAGGGGACAGGGGCTAATTCACCCCTCCACTTT	CASSEGTGANSPLHF
TRBV5-1	TRBJ1-2	TRBD1	-	TGCGCCAGCAGTTTGGACAGGGGTTATGGCTACACCTTC	CASSLDRGYGYTF
TRBV30	TRBJ1-1	-	-	TGTGCCTGGAGTGTAATCTGGCCTGGGCCCACTGAAGCTTTCTTT	CAWSVIWPGPTEAFF
TRBV6-1	TRBJ1-3	-	-	TGTGCCAGCAGTGAGGGGGCAGCTGGAAACACCATATATTTT	CASSEGAAGNTIYF
TRBV5-6	TRBJ2-1	-	-	TGTGCCAGCAGCTGGGAGCTTGAGCAGTTCTTC	CASSWELEQFF
TRBV4-2	TRBJ2-2	TRBD2	-	TGTGCCAGCAGCCAAGCATCGGGAGGGCCGTTCGGGGAGCTGTTTTTT	CASSQASGGPFGELFF
TRBV11-2	TRBJ2-2	-	-	TGTGCCAGCAGCTTATACGCAACGGCGGGTTCGAACACCGGGGAGCTGTTTTTT	CASSLYATAGSNTGELFF
TRBV28	TRBJ2-7	-	many	TGTGCCAGCAGTTTACTGGGAGACGAGCAGTACTTC	CASSLLGDEQYF
TRBV19	TRBJ1-6	TRBD1	once	TGTGCCAGTAGTGCCGACAGGGACGGTTCACCCCTCCACTTT	CASSADRDGSPLHF
TRBV10-3	TRBJ2-1	TRBD1	-	TGTGCCATCAGTGAGTCTAGGGACAGCTCCTACAATGAGCAGTTCTTC	CAISESRDSSYNEQFF
TRBV19	TRBJ1-1	-	few	TGTGCCAGTACTCCCGCCTGGGCCGGGAACACTGAAGCTTTCTTT	CASTPAWAGNTEAFF
TRBV2	TRBJ2-6	-	-	TGTGCCAGCAGTGGGAGCTCTGGGGCCAACGTCCTGACTTTC	CASSGSSGANVLTF
TRBV29-1	TRBJ2-1	-	-	TGCGGCACAGGGCGCTCCTACAATGAGCAGTTCTTC	CGTGRSYNEQFF
TRBV2	TRBJ2-5	-	-	TGTGCCAGCACCCTACTAGGAGGAGACCAAGAGACCCAGTACTTC	CASTLLGGDQETQYF
TRBV9	TRBJ2-5	-	-	TGTGCCAGCAGCGTCACGGGGTCCCAGGAGACCCAGTACTTC	CASSVTGSQETQYF
TRBV27	TRBJ1-2	TRBD1	many	TGTGCCAGCAGTTGGACAGGGGGCTCTTATGGCTACACCTTC	CASSWTGGSYGYTF
TRBV4-1	TRBJ2-5	TRBD1	-	TGCGCCAGCAGCCAGGTCCCTGGGACAGGTGGGGCGCGGGAGACCCAGTACTTC	CASSQVPGTGGARETQYF
TRBV6-1	TRBJ2-5	-	-	TGTGCCAGCAGTGAATCTCCGGGGAGAGGAGAGACCCAGTACTTC	CASSESPGRGETQYF
TRBV6-5	TRBJ1-1	-	-	TGTGCCAGCCTGGCAGGTGGGTGGGCTTTCTTT	CASLAGGWAFF
TRBV3-1/TRBV3-2	TRBJ1-5	TRBD1	-	TGTGCCAGCAGCCAAGAGGGGACAGGGGGCTTACACAATCAGCCCCAGCATTTT	CASSQEGTGGLHNQPQHF
TRBV2	TRBJ1-1	TRBD1	-	TGTGCCAGCAGTGCACGAGACAGGGCGAACACTGAAGCTTTCTTT	CASSARDRANTEAFF
TRBV6-6	TRBJ1-1	TRBD1	-	TGTGCCAGCAGTACTCAATATACAGGGGGCAACACTGAAGCTTTCTTT	CASSTQYTGGNTEAFF
TRBV18	TRBJ2-5	TRBD1	few	TGTGCCAGCTCACCAAGTAAGGGGGCAGGGGAGACCCAGTACTTC	CASSPSKGAGETQYF
TRBV6-1	TRBJ2-3	-	many	TGTGCCAGCAGTGAAGCGCTTCGGCAGGGCACAGATACGCAGTATTTT	CASSEALRQGTDTQYF
TRBV18	TRBJ2-1	-	-	TGTGCCAGCTCACCACCGGGGCCCTTGAATGAGCAGTTCTTC	CASSPPGPLNEQFF
TRBV29-1	TRBJ1-1	TRBD1	-	TGCAGCGTTGAGGGGAGGGCCGGGACAGGCCATATGAACACTGAAGCTTTCTTT	CSVEGRAGTGHMNTEAFF
TRBV5-1	TRBJ2-1	-	-	TGCGCCAGCAGCTTTGGCGGGACCGTCTACAATGAGCAGTTCTTC	CASSFGGTVYNEQFF